This TCR beta chain stems from a study of response to subunit inactivated influenza vaccine. Via MiXCR, TCRdb re-called the RT-PCR reads, giving one row per CDR3 protein. The data hold fewer than 550,000 distinct CDR3 sequences, with 25% observed a single time. CDR1 is SGHDT, CDR2 YYEEEE, per germline. The V end was cut by 0 bases, the J end by 2 bases, with 14 bases between. The CDR3 runs 16 residues. The material was CD4+ T cells sorted from PBMCs, obtained approximately 5 days after vaccination. The V gene is TRBV5-6, the J gene TRBJ1-2, with D possibly matching TRBD1 (6 bases). This TCR derives from a man in his forties or fifties who received an inactivated influenza vaccine. The chain's CDR3 is CASSLVGQGHNYGYTF. CDR3 in DNA: TGTGCCAGCAGCTTGGTGGGGCAGGGACACAACTATGGCTACACCTTC.